The 17 T cell receptor beta chains below all came from one sample that was sequenced in a study of cytomegalovirus exposure and HLA in healthy donors (dated by TCRdb to about 2017). The library was generated by the immunoSEQ multiplex PCR assay. The multiplex PCR relied on a mix of 60 forward primers for TCR Vbeta segments and 13 reverse primers for TCR Jbeta segments. TCRdb took this table from immuneACCESS and kept in-frame rearrangements with V and J called. Such tables lack part of the clones; where checked against another copy, unresolved V genes explain under half of the gap, and the rest is unexplained. This sample has 100,000 to 140,000 clones in its table, and more than 75% of those were observed once. 2.7% of the sample lies in the top ten. The material sequenced was PBMCs. These receptors all stem from a man in his thirties or forties in good health and CMV-seropositive.

The sample holds one count of this clone. The chain links TRBV19 to TRBJ2-3, with 12 positions matching TRBD2. The CDR3 has 15 amino acids. The germline CDR1 and CDR2 sequences are LNHDA and SQIVND (reference sequence). V lost 7 bases, J lost 3 bases, and 5 bases stayed unmatched. For the CDR3, the DNA is TGTGCCAGTACCAGGACTAGCGGGGCGACAGATACGCAGTATTTT. Amino acid sequence: CASTRTSGATDTQYF.

This chain uses TRBV30 with TRBJ2-3; D uncertain. The V gene lost 4 bases and the J gene lost 4 bases, with 12 bases spanning the gap. This CDR3 has 13 residues. Per the germline V gene, CDR1 is GTSNPN and CDR2 is SVGIG (reference sequence). The CDR3 loop is CAWTRGTADTQYF. CDR3 nucleotide sequence: TGTGCCTGGACTAGAGGAACGGCAGATACGCAGTATTTT.

The rearrangement links TRBV9 to TRBJ2-7, with 10 bases fitting TRBD2. Germline CDR1 SGDLS, CDR2 YYNGEE. V lost 2 bases, J lost 0 bases, and 2 bases stayed unmatched. This CDR3 comprises 15 residues. The chain's CDR3 is CASSVSGGLSYEQYF. DNA for the CDR3: TGTGCCAGCAGCGTTAGCGGGGGGCTCTCCTACGAGCAGTACTTC. Combining the CDR3 with reference TRBV9 and TRBJ2-7 gives the whole variable domain DSGVTQTPKHLITATGQRVTLRCSPRSGDLSVYWYQQSLDQGLQFLIQYYNGEERAKGNILERFSAQQFPDLHSELNLSSLELGDSALYFCASSVSGGLSYEQYFGPGTRLTVT.

This rearrangement joins TRBV4-1 to TRBJ1-1; weak D call: TRBD1 (5 bases). The V and J ends lost 4 bases and 5 bases respectively, with 20 bases between them. The germline CDR1 and CDR2 sequences are MGHRA and YSYEKL. This CDR3 region has 16 residues. The CDR3 loop is CASSRPFVGEDTEAFF. CDR3 sequence (DNA): TGCGCCAGCAGCCGCCCATTCGTGGGGGAGGATACTGAAGCTTTCTTT.

The chain couples TRBV5-6 to TRBJ2-2, with D perhaps matching TRBD1 (6 bases). CDR1 is SGHDT and CDR2 is YYEEEE in the germline V gene. This CDR3 region has 15 residues. The V and J ends lost 4 bases and 3 bases respectively, with 13 bases between them. DNA of the CDR3: TGTGCCAGCAGCGCCATGGGGGCGGACACCGGGGAGCTGTTTTTT. Translating gives CASSAMGADTGELFF.

The chain links TRBV21-1 to TRBJ2-2; the table gives TRBD1 as D, unverified against the DNA. TRBV21-1 is annotated as a pseudogene. The CDR3 is made up of 16 amino acids. The CDR3 here is CASSFRDRGFVGELFF. The CDR3 nucleotides are TGTGCCAGCAGTTTCAGGGACAGGGGGTTCGTAGGGGAGCTGTTTTTT.

The J gene is TRBJ1-5, the V gene TRBV19; TRBD1 might be the D (6 bases). V was clipped by 7 bases and J by 1 base, with 11 bases between them. The CDR3 covers 14 residues. Germline V gene sequence: CDR1 LNHDA, CDR2 SQIVND (reference sequence). The CDR3 DNA sequence: TGTGCCAGTAAAGTAACAGGGAGCAATCAGCCCCAGCATTTT. Amino acid sequence: CASKVTGSNQPQHF.

DNA of the CDR3: TGTGCCAGCAGCCAAGGGGGTAACTATGGCTACACCTTC. Protein: CASSQGGNYGYTF. The V and J genes are TRBV11-3 and TRBJ1-2; D is perhaps TRBD1 (6 bases). V was clipped by 5 bases and J by 1 base, with 8 bases between them. The CDR3 is 13 amino acids. Germline-derived CDR1 and CDR2 are SGHNT and YENEEA.

J is TRBJ2-7 and V is TRBV29-1; a weak D match, TRBD1 (6 bases). The germline V and J ends were trimmed by 6 bases and 6 bases, with 18 bases remaining between them. CDR1 and CDR2 from the germline V gene are SQVTM and ANQGSEA. The CDR3 extends over 13 amino acids. CDR3 sequence: CSVWDIAPSEQYF. CDR3 sequence (DNA): TGCAGCGTATGGGACATAGCCCCTTCCGAGCAGTACTTC.

This rearrangement joins TRBV5-1 to TRBJ2-2; the D is unclear. Germline CDR1 and CDR2: SGHRS and YFSETQ. V was cut by 2 bases and J by 4 bases, with 6 bases left in between. The CDR3 runs 13 residues. CDR3 loop: CASSFLSTGELFF. In DNA, the CDR3 is TGCGCCAGCAGCTTCTTGAGCACCGGGGAGCTGTTTTTT.

The rearrangement links TRBV2 to TRBJ1-5; D perhaps matches TRBD1 (6 bases). CDR3 length: 14 amino acids. Germline V gives CDR1 SNHLY, CDR2 FYNNEI. Trimming removed 5 bases at V and 3 bases at J, with 11 bases between. The CDR3 here is CASSTQGFNQPQHF. The CDR3 DNA sequence: TGTGCCAGCAGTACACAGGGATTCAATCAGCCCCAGCATTTT.

The chain joins TRBV19 to TRBJ2-7; 9 nucleotides line up with TRBD2. V gave up 5 bases and J gave up 1 base; unmatched junction bases: 15. This CDR3 contains 18 residues. Per germline, CDR1 LNHDA and CDR2 SQIVND (reference sequence). CDR3 sequence (DNA): TGTGCCAGTAGTTCCGCCCTCGGCGGGGGGGTTGCGTCCTACGAGCAGTACTTC. Amino acids: CASSSALGGGVASYEQYF.

V and J are TRBV2 and TRBJ2-5, with D possibly matching TRBD2 (6 bases). The CDR3 sequence is 13 residues long. Germline loops: CDR1 SNHLY, CDR2 FYNNEI. V was trimmed by 6 bases and J by 5 bases, leaving 13 bases between them. In DNA, the CDR3 is TGTGCCAGCAGAACGAGACTAGTCGAGACCCAGTACTTC. This gives the protein CASRTRLVETQYF.

The sample holds a few counts of this clone. J is TRBJ2-3 and V is TRBV5-4; TRBD2 might be the D (7 bases). Between the trimmed V and J ends, which lost 4 bases and 2 bases, there was a span of 14 bases. The CDR3 consists of 15 residues. Germline V gene sequence: CDR1 SGHNT, CDR2 YYREEE (reference sequence). As DNA, the CDR3 is TGTGCCAGCAGCCGAGGGGGGGGGAACACAGATACGCAGTATTTT. Protein product: CASSRGGGNTDTQYF.

The chain carries TRBV19 and TRBJ2-7; perhaps TRBD2 as D (6 bases). Germline V gene data show CDR1 as LNHDA and CDR2 as SQIVND (reference sequence). Trimming shortened V by 3 bases and J by 2 bases, and 8 bases separated the two germline ends. CDR3 length: 13 amino acids. Written as DNA, the CDR3 is TGTGCCAGTAGTATCGGCGGGGCCTACGAGCAGTACTTC. Its protein is CASSIGGAYEQYF.

The chain recombines TRBV6-5 with TRBJ1-2, with TRBD1 matching over 9 bases. The CDR3 consists of 14 residues. Germline V gives CDR1 MNHEY, CDR2 SVGAGI. With 5 bases clipped from V and 6 bases from J, the junction kept 7 bases outside the gene matches. For the CDR3, the DNA is TGTGCCAGCAGTCCATGGGACAGGGAAGATGGCTACACCTTC. Its protein is CASSPWDREDGYTF.

The chain is built from TRBV6-1 and TRBJ1-3; D gene unclear. The CDR3 sequence is 15 residues long. The germline V gene has CDR1 MNHNS and CDR2 SASEGT. V was trimmed by 6 bases and J by 2 bases, leaving 14 bases between them. The CDR3 nucleotides read TGTGCCAGCAGCCCTATAGCTGGAACTGGAAACACCATATATTTT. This gives the protein CASSPIAGTGNTIYF.